This entry concerns a single T cell receptor (beta chain). Its target is not known. Every subset had its genomic DNA shared out evenly among several immunoSEQ plates. Unsorted PBMC replicate PCRs drew on roughly 280 ng DNA, representing some 28,000 T cell genomes. The method was immunoSEQ multiplex PCR; TCRdb's version includes in-frame clones alone and lacks a portion of them. The sample records hundreds of thousands of clones, around 77% being singletons. The data originate from a study of shared clonotypes between healthy human individuals. Study-wide findings and caveats: Genetic and exposure-history diversity was limited by the few donors. How much donors shared clonotypes was expected to be affected by sequencing depth.

V lost 4 bases and J lost 6, with 12 bases in between. Germline V gives CDR1 SGHTA, CDR2 FQGNSA. The CDR3 is 13 amino acids. The sequence derives from a middle-aged woman in good health. Some clones in this sample may be carry-over from other donors' samples. The sample taken for sequencing was PBMCs. The chain links TRBV7-2 to TRBJ1-2; maybe TRBD1 (5 bases). The CDR3, as DNA: TGTGCCAGCAGCTACACAGGAAGGCATGGCTACACCTTC. It encodes CASSYTGRHGYTF.